A single T cell receptor beta chain is shown here with its context. Antigen unknown. This sample was taken from a study of shared clonotypes between healthy human individuals. Whole-study findings and limits: Four donors shared 4.5% to 6.5% of their naive CD4 clonotypes.

V dropped 2 bases and J dropped 1; count of bases not matched to a gene: 4. Germline loops: CDR1 MNHNY, CDR2 SVGAGI (reference sequence). This CDR3 is 15 amino acids long. Here immunoSEQ multiplex PCR was the method, and the copy in TCRdb shows in-frame clones only, minus some. The sample lists 1.4 million to 1.5 million clones, around 97% occurring once. The source is a man between 25 and 39 years old in good health. The V call is TRBV6-6, the J call TRBJ2-7, with TRBD1 matching 8 bases. Sequenced input: naive CD4+ T cells sorted from blood. As for subset: CD45RA+ positively selected. This CDR3 is CASSYGRTGSYEQYF. The CDR3 DNA reads as TGTGCCAGCAGTTACGGTAGGACAGGGTCCTACGAGCAGTACTTC.